These 11 T cell receptor beta chains originate from one sample sequenced in a study of shared clonotypes between healthy human individuals. Only in-frame clones appear in the TCRdb table, and some are missing; sequencing was by immunoSEQ multiplex PCR. The sample yields roughly 2.4 million clones, more than 90% seen once. Material for sequencing was naive CD4+ T cells sorted from blood. Specified subset: CD45RA+ positively selected. These receptors were obtained from a young man in good health.

V is TRBV9 and J is TRBJ2-4; 9 nucleotides line up with TRBD2. This CDR3 comprises 16 residues. Losses at the gene ends were 0 bases for V and 2 bases for J; bases not matched to a gene: 3. Germline V gene data show CDR1 as SGDLS and CDR2 as YYNGEE. CDR3 nucleotide sequence: TGTGCCAGCAGCGTAGTGGCGGGAGGGCCCAAAAACATTCAGTACTTC. This codes for CASSVVAGGPKNIQYF.

The chain links TRBV6-6 to TRBJ1-5, with 11 bases that match TRBD1. The CDR3 is 16 residues long. Germline values: CDR1 MNHNY, CDR2 SVGAGI (reference sequence). The V and J ends lost 5 bases and 5 bases, in that order; junction bases with no gene match: 8. CDR3 residues: CASSPSGQGADQPQHF. The CDR3, as DNA: TGTGCCAGCAGTCCTTCTGGACAGGGGGCAGATCAGCCCCAGCATTTT.

This chain links TRBV27 with TRBJ1-6; the D gene is possibly TRBD1 (6 bases). The length of the CDR3 is 14 residues. The germline V and J ends were trimmed by 8 bases and 7 bases, with 15 bases remaining between them. Germline V gene data show CDR1 as MNHEY and CDR2 as SMNVEV (reference sequence). CDR3 in amino acids: CASSGGLRNSPLHF. The CDR3, as DNA: TGTGCCAGCTCTGGGGGGCTCAGGAATTCACCCCTCCACTTT.

The V gene is TRBV7-8, the J gene TRBJ1-6, with D unresolved. V was clipped by 1 base and J by 6 bases, with 7 bases between them. Germline V CDR1 and CDR2: SGHVS, FQNEAQ. CDR3 length: 14 amino acids. The CDR3 reads CASSLVGPNSPLHF. In nucleotides, the CDR3 is TGTGCCAGCAGCTTAGTAGGCCCTAATTCACCCCTCCACTTT.

The chain links TRBV7-9 to TRBJ2-4, with 15 bases fitting TRBD2. CDR1 is SEHNR and CDR2 is FQNEAQ in the germline V gene (reference sequence). CDR3 length: 17 residues. Unmatched junction bases numbered 5, after V lost 1 base and J lost 7 bases. In nucleotides, the CDR3 is TGTGCCAGCAGCTTAGGGACTAGCGGGAGGGCCGATAACATTCAGTACTTC. Translating gives CASSLGTSGRADNIQYF.

As to this clone: Other DNA sequences within the sample encode an identical CDR3. This sequence joins TRBV5-4 and TRBJ2-7; 8 bases are a match to TRBD1. This CDR3 is built from 15 residues. V trimming: 1 base; J trimming: 4 bases; junction bases outside the gene matches: 7. Germline CDR1 reads SGHNT; CDR2 reads YYREEE (reference sequence). The CDR3: CASSLSGTGTYEQYF. In DNA, the CDR3 is TGTGCCAGCAGCTTGTCCGGGACAGGAACTTACGAGCAGTACTTC.

Here the CDR3 reads CASSLAGAREETQYF. CDR3 in DNA: TGCGCCAGCAGCTTGGCCGGGGCTAGGGAAGAGACCCAGTACTTC. The chain joins TRBV5-1 to TRBJ2-5, with D perhaps assigned TRBD1 or TRBD2 (5 bases each). Trimming pared 0 bases from V and 3 bases from J, leaving 12 bases between. The CDR3 runs 15 residues. Germline V gene lookup returns CDR1 SGHRS and CDR2 YFSETQ.

The chain carries TRBV5-1 and TRBJ2-7, with D perhaps TRBD2 (6 bases). Deletions cut 1 base from V and 1 base from J, with 18 bases between. The CDR3 runs to 17 residues. CDR1 is SGHRS, CDR2 YFSETQ, per germline. CDR3 loop: CASSLFPGGMTSYEQYF. CDR3 in DNA: TGCGCCAGCAGCTTGTTCCCCGGAGGGATGACTTCCTACGAGCAGTACTTC.

V and J are TRBV5-6 and TRBJ2-1, with D possibly called TRBD1 or TRBD2 (5 bases each). The germline CDR1 and CDR2 sequences are SGHDT and YYEEEE. Trimming shortened V by 6 bases and J by 0 bases, and 22 bases separated the two germline ends. The CDR3 is 18 amino acids. CDR3 sequence reads: CASTRHWDADGSYNEQFF. In DNA form, the CDR3 reads TGTGCCAGCACACGCCATTGGGACGCAGATGGCTCCTACAATGAGCAGTTCTTC. Looking up the rest from reference TRBV5-6 and TRBJ2-1 gives the full variable domain: DAGVTQSPTHLIKTRGQQVTLRCSPKSGHDTVSWYQQALGQGPQFIFQYYEEEERQRGNFPDRFSGHQFPNYSSELNVNALLLGDSALYLCASTRHWDADGSYNEQFFGPGTRLTVL.

The CDR3 protein is CASSSGRPSNTEAFF. CDR3 nucleotide sequence: TGTGCCAGCAGTTCCGGACGACCCTCGAACACTGAAGCTTTCTTT. The rearrangement joins TRBV5-6 to TRBJ1-1; D remains unclear. CDR1 and CDR2 from the germline V gene are SGHDT and YYEEEE. The ends were cut back, 5 bases at V and 1 base at J, with 15 bases in the middle. This CDR3 spans 15 amino acids. Looking up the rest from reference TRBV5-6 and TRBJ1-1 gives the full variable domain: DAGVTQSPTHLIKTRGQQVTLRCSPKSGHDTVSWYQQALGQGPQFIFQYYEEEERQRGNFPDRFSGHQFPNYSSELNVNALLLGDSALYLCASSSGRPSNTEAFFGQGTRLTVV.

The genes are TRBV4-3 and TRBJ1-5; D remains ambiguous. CDR3 length: 15 amino acids. The V gene lost 3 bases and the J gene lost 0 bases, with 9 bases spanning the gap. CDR1 and CDR2 (germline): LGHNA, YSLEER. The CDR3 reads CASSQGVSSNQPQHF. CDR3 in DNA: TGCGCCAGCAGCCAGGGAGTTTCTAGCAATCAGCCCCAGCATTTT.